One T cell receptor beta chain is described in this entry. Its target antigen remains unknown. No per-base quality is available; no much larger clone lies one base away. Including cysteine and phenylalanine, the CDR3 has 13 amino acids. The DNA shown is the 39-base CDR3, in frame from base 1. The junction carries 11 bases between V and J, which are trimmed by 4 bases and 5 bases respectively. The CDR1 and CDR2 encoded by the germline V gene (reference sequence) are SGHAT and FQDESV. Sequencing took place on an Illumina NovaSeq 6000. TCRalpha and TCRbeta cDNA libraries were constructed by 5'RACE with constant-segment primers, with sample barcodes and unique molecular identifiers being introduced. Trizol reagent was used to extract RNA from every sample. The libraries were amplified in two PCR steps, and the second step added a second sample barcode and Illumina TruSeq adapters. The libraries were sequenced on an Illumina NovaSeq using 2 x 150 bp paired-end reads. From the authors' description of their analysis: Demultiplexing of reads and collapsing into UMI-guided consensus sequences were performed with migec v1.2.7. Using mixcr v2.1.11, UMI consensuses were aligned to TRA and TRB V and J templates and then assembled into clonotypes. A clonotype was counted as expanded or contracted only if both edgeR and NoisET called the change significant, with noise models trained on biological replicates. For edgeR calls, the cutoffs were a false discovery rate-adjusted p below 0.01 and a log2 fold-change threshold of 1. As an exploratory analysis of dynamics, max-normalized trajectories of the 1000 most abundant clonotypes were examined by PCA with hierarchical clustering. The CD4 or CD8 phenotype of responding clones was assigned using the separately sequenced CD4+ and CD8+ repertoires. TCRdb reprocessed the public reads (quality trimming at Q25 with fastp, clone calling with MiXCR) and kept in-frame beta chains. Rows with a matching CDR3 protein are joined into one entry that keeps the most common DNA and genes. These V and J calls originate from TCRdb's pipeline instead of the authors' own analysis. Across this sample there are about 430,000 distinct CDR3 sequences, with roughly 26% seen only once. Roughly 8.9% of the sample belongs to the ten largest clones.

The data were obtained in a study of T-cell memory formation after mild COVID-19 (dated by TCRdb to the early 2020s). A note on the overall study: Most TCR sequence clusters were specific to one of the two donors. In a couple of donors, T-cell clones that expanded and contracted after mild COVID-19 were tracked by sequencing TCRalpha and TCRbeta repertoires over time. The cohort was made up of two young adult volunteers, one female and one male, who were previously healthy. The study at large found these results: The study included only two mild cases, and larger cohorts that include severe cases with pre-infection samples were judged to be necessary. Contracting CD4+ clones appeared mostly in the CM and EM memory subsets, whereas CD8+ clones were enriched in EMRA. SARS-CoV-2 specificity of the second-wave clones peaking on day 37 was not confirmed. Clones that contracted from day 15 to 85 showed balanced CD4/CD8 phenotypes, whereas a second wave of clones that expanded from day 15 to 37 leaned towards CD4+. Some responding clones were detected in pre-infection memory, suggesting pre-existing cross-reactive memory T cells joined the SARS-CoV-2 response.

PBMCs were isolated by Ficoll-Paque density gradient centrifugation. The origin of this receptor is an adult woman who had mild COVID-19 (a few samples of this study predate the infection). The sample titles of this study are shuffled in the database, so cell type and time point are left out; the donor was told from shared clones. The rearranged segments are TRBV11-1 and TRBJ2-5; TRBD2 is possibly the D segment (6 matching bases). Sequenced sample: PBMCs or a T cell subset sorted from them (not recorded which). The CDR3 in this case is CASSWGELETQYF. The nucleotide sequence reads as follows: TGTGCCAGCAGCTGGGGGGAACTGGAGACCCAGTACTTC.